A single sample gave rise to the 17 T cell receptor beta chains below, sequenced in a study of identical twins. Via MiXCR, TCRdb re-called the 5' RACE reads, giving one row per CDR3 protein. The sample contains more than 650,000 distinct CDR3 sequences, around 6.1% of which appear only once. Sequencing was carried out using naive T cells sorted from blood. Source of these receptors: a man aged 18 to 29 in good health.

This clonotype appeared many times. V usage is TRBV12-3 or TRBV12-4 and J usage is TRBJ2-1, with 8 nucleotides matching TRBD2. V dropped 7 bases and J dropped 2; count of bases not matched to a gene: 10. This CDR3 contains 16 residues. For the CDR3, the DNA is TGTGCCAGCACTATAGAATCGGGGGGGACCTACAATGAGCAGTTCTTC. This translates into CASTIESGGTYNEQFF.

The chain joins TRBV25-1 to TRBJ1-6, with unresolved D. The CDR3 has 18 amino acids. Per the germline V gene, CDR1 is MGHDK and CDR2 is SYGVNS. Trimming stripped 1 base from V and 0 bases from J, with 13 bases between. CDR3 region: CASSESPGRRSYNSPLHF. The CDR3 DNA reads TGTGCCAGCAGTGAATCACCAGGTCGTCGCTCCTATAATTCACCCCTCCACTTT. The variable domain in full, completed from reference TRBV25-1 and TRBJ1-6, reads EADIYQTPRYLVIGTGKKITLECSQTMGHDKMYWYQQDPGMELHLIHYSYGVNSTEKGDLSSESTVSRIRTEHFPLTLESARPSHTSQYLCASSESPGRRSYNSPLHFGNGTRLTVT.

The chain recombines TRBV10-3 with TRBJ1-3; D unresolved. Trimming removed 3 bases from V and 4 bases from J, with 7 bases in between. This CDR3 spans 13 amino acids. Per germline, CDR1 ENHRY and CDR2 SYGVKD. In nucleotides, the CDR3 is TGTGCCATCAGTGAAGAAGGGGGAAACACCATATATTTT. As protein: CAISEEGGNTIYF.

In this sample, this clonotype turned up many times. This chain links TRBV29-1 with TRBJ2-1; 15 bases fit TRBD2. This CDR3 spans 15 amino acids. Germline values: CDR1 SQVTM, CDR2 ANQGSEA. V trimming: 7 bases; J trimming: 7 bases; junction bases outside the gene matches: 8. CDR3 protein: CSAISGLAGGNEQFF. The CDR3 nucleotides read TGCAGCGCAATATCGGGACTAGCGGGAGGAAATGAGCAGTTCTTC.

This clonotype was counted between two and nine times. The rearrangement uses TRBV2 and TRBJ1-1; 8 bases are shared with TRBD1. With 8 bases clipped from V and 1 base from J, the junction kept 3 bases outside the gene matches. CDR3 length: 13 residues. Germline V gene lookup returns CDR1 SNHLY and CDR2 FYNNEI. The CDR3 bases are TGTGCCAGCGCGGGACAGGAGAACACTGAAGCTTTCTTT. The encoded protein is CASAGQENTEAFF.

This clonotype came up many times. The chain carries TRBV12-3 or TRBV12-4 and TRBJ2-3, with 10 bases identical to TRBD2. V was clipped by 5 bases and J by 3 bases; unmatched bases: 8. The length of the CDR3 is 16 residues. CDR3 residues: CASSALAGEATDTQYF. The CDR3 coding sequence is TGTGCCAGCAGTGCCCTAGCGGGAGAGGCAACAGATACGCAGTATTTT.

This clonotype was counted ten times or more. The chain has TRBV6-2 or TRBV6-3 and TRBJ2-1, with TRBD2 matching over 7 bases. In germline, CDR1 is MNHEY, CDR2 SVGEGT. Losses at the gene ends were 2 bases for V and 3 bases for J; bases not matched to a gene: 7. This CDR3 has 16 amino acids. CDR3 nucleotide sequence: TGTGCCAGCAGTTACCTACTAGCGACAGACTACAATGAGCAGTTCTTC. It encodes CASSYLLATDYNEQFF.

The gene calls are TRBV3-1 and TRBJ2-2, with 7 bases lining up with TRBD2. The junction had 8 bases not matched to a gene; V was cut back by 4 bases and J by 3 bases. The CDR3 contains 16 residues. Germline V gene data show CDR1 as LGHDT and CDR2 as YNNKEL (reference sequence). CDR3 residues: CASSRSGLGDTGELFF. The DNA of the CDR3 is TGTGCCAGCAGCCGTTCAGGACTAGGGGACACCGGGGAGCTGTTTTTT.

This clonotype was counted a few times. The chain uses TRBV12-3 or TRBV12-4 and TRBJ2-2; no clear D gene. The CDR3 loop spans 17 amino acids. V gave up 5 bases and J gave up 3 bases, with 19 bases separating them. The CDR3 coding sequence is TGTGCCAGCAGTCCCATAGGGTCTCCCCCCCACACCGGGGAGCTGTTTTTT. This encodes CASSPIGSPPHTGELFF.

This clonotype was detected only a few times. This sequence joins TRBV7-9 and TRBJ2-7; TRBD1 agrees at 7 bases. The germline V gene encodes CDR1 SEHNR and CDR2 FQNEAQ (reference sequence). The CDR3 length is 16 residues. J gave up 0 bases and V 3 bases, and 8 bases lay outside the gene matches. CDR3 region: CASSFGRDSFSYEQYF. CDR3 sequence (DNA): TGTGCCAGCAGCTTCGGCCGGGACAGTTTCTCCTACGAGCAGTACTTC.

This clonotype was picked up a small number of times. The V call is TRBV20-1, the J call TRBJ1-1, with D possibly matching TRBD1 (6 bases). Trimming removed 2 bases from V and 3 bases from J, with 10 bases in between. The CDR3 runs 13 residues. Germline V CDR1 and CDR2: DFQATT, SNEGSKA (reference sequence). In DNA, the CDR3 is TGCAGTGCTAGACGGACAGCGGACACTGAAGCTTTCTTT. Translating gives CSARRTADTEAFF.

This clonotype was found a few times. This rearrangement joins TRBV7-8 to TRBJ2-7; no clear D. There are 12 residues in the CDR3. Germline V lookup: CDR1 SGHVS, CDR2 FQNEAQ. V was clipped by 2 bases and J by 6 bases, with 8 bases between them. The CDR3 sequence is CASSLSPSEQYV. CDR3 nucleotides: TGTGCCAGCAGCTTATCCCCGTCCGAGCAGTACGTC.

The CDR3 bases are TGCAGCGTTGTGCCGGTGATCTCCTACAATGAGCAGTTCTTC. It encodes CSVVPVISYNEQFF. This chain uses TRBV29-1 with TRBJ2-1; D unresolved. CDR1 SQVTM and CDR2 ANQGSEA come from the germline V gene. Trimming took off 4 bases at V and 0 bases at J, with 10 bases between the two ends. CDR3 length: 14 amino acids.

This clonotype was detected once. CDR3 amino acids: CASSIRLAGAGANVLTF. In DNA, the CDR3 is TGTGCCAGTAGTATCCGGCTAGCGGGAGCTGGGGCCAACGTCCTGACTTTC. The J gene is TRBJ2-6, the V gene TRBV19; 10 bases are a match to TRBD2. CDR3 length: 17 amino acids. CDR1 and CDR2 from the germline V gene are LNHDA and SQIVND (reference sequence). Unmatched junction bases numbered 4, after V lost 3 bases and J lost 2 bases. The complete variable domain, with remaining parts taken from reference TRBV19 and TRBJ2-6, reads DGGITQSPKYLFRKEGQNVTLSCEQNLNHDAMYWYRQDPGQGLRLIYYSQIVNDFQKGDIAEGYSVSREKKESFPLTVTSAQKNPTAFYLCASSIRLAGAGANVLTFGAGSRLTVL.

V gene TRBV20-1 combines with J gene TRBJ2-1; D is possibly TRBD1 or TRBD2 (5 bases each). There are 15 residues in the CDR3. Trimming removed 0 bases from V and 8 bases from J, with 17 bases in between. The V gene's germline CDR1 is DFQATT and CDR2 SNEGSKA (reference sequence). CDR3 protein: CSARDQIGGTYEQFF. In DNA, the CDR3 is TGCAGTGCTAGAGATCAAATTGGGGGTACCTATGAGCAGTTCTTC.

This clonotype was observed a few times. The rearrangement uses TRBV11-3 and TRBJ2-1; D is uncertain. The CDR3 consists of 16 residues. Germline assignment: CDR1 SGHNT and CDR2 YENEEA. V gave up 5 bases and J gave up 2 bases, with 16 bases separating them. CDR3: CASSPPGPGAYNEQFF. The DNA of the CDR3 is TGTGCCAGCAGCCCCCCAGGCCCAGGAGCCTACAATGAGCAGTTCTTC.

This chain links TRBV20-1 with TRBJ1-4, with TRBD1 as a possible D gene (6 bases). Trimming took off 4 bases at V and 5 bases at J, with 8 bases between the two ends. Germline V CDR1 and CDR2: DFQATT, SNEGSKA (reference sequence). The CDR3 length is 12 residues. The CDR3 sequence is CSAKGGNEKLFF. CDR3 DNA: TGCAGTGCTAAAGGGGGGAATGAAAAACTGTTTTTT.